The 15 T cell receptor beta chains in this list originate from one sample, sequenced in a study of blood T cell repertoires in COVID-19. Sequenced by immunoSEQ multiplex PCR; TCRdb stores in-frame clones only, minus some. The sample records fewer than 450,000 clones, roughly 90% being singletons. The sequenced sample was PBMCs or T cells enriched from blood (not recorded which). These receptors originate from a woman in her 40s with acute COVID-19.

This chain uses TRBV4-2 with TRBJ2-3, with 13 nucleotides matching TRBD2. CDR1 is LGHNA, CDR2 YNFKEQ, per germline. V trimming: 4 bases; J trimming: 2 bases; junction bases outside the gene matches: 6. The CDR3 has 17 amino acids. The CDR3 here is CASSPRLAGGATDTQYF. The CDR3 coding sequence is TGTGCCAGCAGCCCGAGACTAGCGGGGGGCGCCACAGATACGCAGTATTTT.

The chain links TRBV5-1 to TRBJ2-3; 14 bases line up with TRBD2. This CDR3 contains 21 residues. Germline values: CDR1 SGHRS, CDR2 YFSETQ. V shed 9 bases and J 0 bases; nucleotides not matched to a gene: 21. The CDR3 DNA reads TGCGCCACCAAGAGGGGGACTAGCGGGGGCTACAGAGCGCCTAGCACAGATACGCAGTATTTT. This encodes CATKRGTSGGYRAPSTDTQYF.

The chain combines TRBV9 with TRBJ2-2, with a tentative D call TRBD2 (7 bases). Germline values: CDR1 SGDLS, CDR2 YYNGEE. The CDR3 runs 16 residues. The V gene lost 4 bases and the J gene lost 6 bases, with 19 bases spanning the gap. CDR3 bases: TGTGCCAGCAGCCCGTTCGGGGGGCAGGTGGCCGGGGAGCTGTTTTTT. It yields the protein CASSPFGGQVAGELFF.

This chain links TRBV7-2 with TRBJ2-3; 9 nucleotides line up with TRBD2. The V gene's germline CDR1 is SGHTA and CDR2 FQGNSA. The length of the CDR3 is 14 residues. Trimming removed 3 bases from V and 6 bases from J; junction bases left unmatched: 4. The CDR3 spells CASSFGGGADTQYF. For the CDR3, the DNA is TGTGCCAGCAGCTTCGGCGGGGGGGCCGATACGCAGTATTTT.

The rearrangement uses TRBV23-1 and TRBJ2-6; a possible D gene is TRBD1 (6 bases). TRBV23-1 belongs to the ORF category, with a function that is uncertain. CDR3 length: 19 residues. Trimming stripped 10 bases from V and 0 bases from J, with 25 bases between. The CDR3 reads CATKLQGNEGNSGANVLTF. In nucleotides, the CDR3 is TGCGCCACCAAATTACAGGGAAACGAAGGTAACTCTGGGGCCAACGTCCTGACTTTC.

The rearrangement uses TRBV11-2 and TRBJ2-7; 7 bases agree with TRBD1. V gave up 4 bases and J gave up 5 bases; unmatched junction bases: 8. This CDR3 region has 14 residues. The germline CDR1 and CDR2 sequences are SGHAT and FQNNGV. CDR3 in amino acids: CASSYRTGAHEQYF. CDR3 bases: TGTGCCAGCAGCTACCGGACAGGAGCCCACGAGCAGTACTTC.

This chain joins TRBV5-1 and TRBJ2-3; 14 bases fit TRBD2. This CDR3 region has 17 residues. The J segment lost 2 bases and the V segment lost 4 bases, leaving 6 bases of the junction unmatched. Germline CDR1 reads SGHRS; CDR2 reads YFSETQ. This CDR3 reads CASSPGLAGGPTDTQYF. The CDR3 DNA follows: TGCGCCAGCAGCCCAGGACTAGCGGGGGGCCCCACAGATACGCAGTATTTT.

This chain uses TRBV7-9 with TRBJ1-1; D perhaps matches TRBD1 (5 bases). Deletions cut 5 bases from V and 5 bases from J, with 18 bases between. Germline CDR1 and CDR2: SEHNR and FQNEAQ (reference sequence). The length of the CDR3 is 15 residues. The CDR3 bases are TGTGCCAGCAGCCTGAGGGGTAGTGGGGGGACTGAAGCTTTCTTT. Translated: CASSLRGSGGTEAFF.

This clone came up once. This chain links TRBV9 with TRBJ2-1; the match to TRBD2 covers 11 bases. The CDR3 spans 15 residues. CDR1 and CDR2 (germline): SGDLS, YYNGEE. J lost 7 bases, V lost 5 bases, and 8 bases had no gene match. The CDR3 DNA follows: TGTGCCAGCAGTGTACTAGCGGGGGTGTGGAATGAGCAGTTCTTC. This codes for CASSVLAGVWNEQFF. Drawing the rest from reference TRBV9 and TRBJ2-1, the complete variable domain is DSGVTQTPKHLITATGQRVTLRCSPRSGDLSVYWYQQSLDQGLQFLIQYYNGEERAKGNILERFSAQQFPDLHSELNLSSLELGDSALYFCASSVLAGVWNEQFFGPGTRLTVL.

The V and J genes are TRBV19 and TRBJ2-3; 11 bases match TRBD2. The CDR3 spans 15 residues. Germline values: CDR1 LNHDA, CDR2 SQIVND (reference sequence). V dropped 3 bases and J dropped 6; count of bases not matched to a gene: 5. The CDR3 reads CASSMGLAGGDTQYF. The CDR3 DNA is TGTGCCAGTAGTATGGGGCTAGCGGGGGGCGATACGCAGTATTTT.

The rearrangement uses TRBV3-1 (or the pseudogene TRBV3-2) and TRBJ2-1; D gene unclear. Germline lookup yields CDR1 LGHDT and CDR2 YNNKEL (reference sequence). The CDR3 is 17 residues long. The V end lost 3 bases, the J end lost 2 bases, and 17 bases lay between the germline ends. The CDR3 DNA follows: TGTGCCAGCAGCCAGGGCCGCGAGTTTAGGACCTACAATGAGCAGTTCTTC. Translation gives CASSQGREFRTYNEQFF.

This chain connects TRBV21-1 to TRBJ2-1; the tabulated D call, TRBD1, remains unverified against the DNA. TRBV21-1 counts as a pseudogene. This CDR3 has 19 residues. CDR3 bases: TGTGCCAGCAGCAAAGTGGGACAGGGGTTAGGGGGCTTCTACAATGAGCAGTTCTTC. Translating gives CASSKVGQGLGGFYNEQFF.

V gene TRBV6-5 combines with J gene TRBJ2-2, with TRBD1 as a possible D gene (6 bases). Germline values: CDR1 MNHEY, CDR2 SVGAGI. V dropped 7 bases and J dropped 2 bases, with 11 bases sitting between them. CDR3 size: 14 residues. The CDR3 is CASNRVFNTGELFF. DNA for the CDR3: TGTGCCAGCAACAGGGTTTTTAACACCGGGGAGCTGTTTTTT.

The rearrangement uses TRBV4-1 and TRBJ2-1; the match to TRBD2 covers 11 bases. Per germline, CDR1 MGHRA and CDR2 YSYEKL. The CDR3 sequence is 15 residues long. The V segment lost 3 bases and the J segment 16 bases; nucleotides outside the gene matches: 14. The CDR3 protein is CASSHPGVAGGPIFF. In nucleotides, the CDR3 is TGCGCCAGCAGCCATCCGGGGGTAGCGGGGGGGCCGATCTTCTTC.

The rearrangement joins TRBV5-1 to TRBJ2-1, with D maybe TRBD2 (5 bases). Between the trimmed V and J ends, which lost 4 bases and 10 bases, there was a span of 6 bases. In germline, CDR1 is SGHRS, CDR2 YFSETQ. The CDR3 consists of 10 residues. The CDR3: CASSGGEQFF. CDR3 DNA sequence: TGCGCCAGCAGCGGAGGCGAGCAGTTCTTC.